This T cell receptor (beta chain) was identified during a study of response to subunit inactivated influenza vaccine. Each CDR3 protein gets one entry after TCRdb re-called the RT-PCR reads with MiXCR. This sample has about 540,000 distinct CDR3 sequences; roughly a quarter occur once, and the top ten carry around 2.8%. CDR1 and CDR2 from the germline V gene are ENHRY and SYGVKD. J gave up 1 base and V 4 bases, and 17 bases lay outside the gene matches. The length of the CDR3 is 19 residues. This clonotype appeared a few times. These data were likewise used in another study, on T cells expressing NK-cell markers. This second report adds: Scientists made TCR beta cDNA using 5'RACE template switching with UMIs. 1.0-7.0% of CD8+ T cells in more than five donors belonged to dominant NKG2C+ clonotypes.

The TCR comes from a man in his forties or fifties who received an inactivated influenza vaccine. The sequencing here drew on CD4+ T cells sorted from PBMCs, taken roughly 12 days after vaccination. This chain links TRBV10-3 with TRBJ2-5; 8 bases agree with TRBD1. CDR3 in amino acids: CAISGGQESGRSAQETQYF. The CDR3 DNA reads TGTGCCATCAGTGGGGGACAGGAGTCAGGAAGGAGCGCCCAAGAGACCCAGTACTTC.